This T cell receptor (beta chain) was captured by sequencing in a study of monozygotic twins with inflammatory bowel disease. The CDR3 has 15 amino acids. Looked up from germline, CDR1 is MNHEY and CDR2 is SVGAGI. TCRdb reprocessed the 5' RACE reads, keeping one entry per CDR3 protein, no DNA. Recorded for this sample: a few hundred thousand distinct CDR3 sequences. The sequence was obtained from a human donor with ulcerative colitis or Crohn's disease, or a healthy co-twin of an affected twin (not recorded which). The sequenced material came from blood. The chain links TRBV6-5 to TRBJ1-2; TCRdb names TRBD1, which stays unverified in the absence of DNA. The chain's CDR3 is CASSYDDSSPYGYTF.